This is a list of T cell receptor beta chains from one sample in a study of blood T cell repertoires in COVID-19. TCRdb keeps only in-frame clones here, not all; method: immunoSEQ multiplex PCR. The sample lists approximately 290,000 clones, approximately 86% occurring once. The sequenced material came from peripheral blood. These receptors all come from a man between 18 and 29 years old with active or convalescent COVID-19. The CDR3 runs from the conserved cysteine through the conserved F or W. D genes are given only for firm matches. The size of a clone is reported for some rows only, either as once, few or many, or as a class for expanded clones.

J gene: TRBJ2-7; D gene: NA; V gene: TRBV5-5; CDR3 length: 14; clone size: once; CDR3 protein: CASSLVSQSYEQYF; CDR3 DNA: TGTGCCAGCAGCTTGGTCTCACAAAGCTACGAGCAGTACTTC
J gene: TRBJ1-4; D gene: TRBD1; V gene: TRBV28; CDR3 length: 14; clone size: NA; CDR3 protein: CASSYDRVNEKLFF; CDR3 DNA: TGTGCCAGCAGCTATGACAGGGTTAATGAAAAACTGTTTTTT
J gene: TRBJ2-7; D gene: NA; V gene: TRBV29-1; CDR3 length: 12; clone size: NA; CDR3 protein: CSVELVSGEQYF; CDR3 DNA: TGCAGCGTGGAACTAGTTTCGGGTGAGCAGTACTTC
J gene: TRBJ2-7; D gene: TRBD1; V gene: TRBV28; CDR3 length: 15; clone size: NA; CDR3 protein: CASSAPDRVIYEQYF; CDR3 DNA: TGTGCCAGCAGTGCTCCGGACAGGGTAATTTACGAGCAGTACTTC
J gene: TRBJ1-5; D gene: NA; V gene: TRBV6-6; CDR3 length: 11; clone size: NA; CDR3 protein: CASSYYRDWHF; CDR3 DNA: TGTGCCAGCAGTTATTACAGGGATTGGCATTTT
J gene: TRBJ2-3; D gene: TRBD2; V gene: TRBV5-6; CDR3 length: 16; clone size: once; CDR3 protein: CASSFRLAGNPDTQYF; CDR3 DNA: TGTGCCAGCAGCTTCCGACTAGCGGGGAACCCAGATACGCAGTATTTT
J gene: TRBJ2-1; D gene: NA; V gene: TRBV7-9; CDR3 length: 14; clone size: NA; CDR3 protein: CASRPGTPNNEQFF; CDR3 DNA: TGTGCCAGCAGACCCGGGACTCCAAACAATGAGCAGTTCTTC
J gene: TRBJ1-2; D gene: NA; V gene: TRBV7-8; CDR3 length: 14; clone size: once; CDR3 protein: CASSLTGRNYGYTF; CDR3 DNA: TGTGCCAGCAGCCTTACAGGGCGTAACTATGGCTACACCTTC
J gene: TRBJ2-1; D gene: NA; V gene: TRBV7-9; CDR3 length: 15; clone size: NA; CDR3 protein: CASPTVASWGDEQFF; CDR3 DNA: TGTGCCAGCCCAACGGTGGCTAGTTGGGGCGATGAGCAGTTCTTC
J gene: TRBJ1-4; D gene: NA; V gene: TRBV28; CDR3 length: 14; clone size: NA; CDR3 protein: CASSLRGGGEKLFF; CDR3 DNA: TGTGCCAGCAGTTTAAGGGGGGGCGGAGAAAAACTGTTTTTT
J gene: TRBJ2-7; D gene: NA; V gene: TRBV3-1/TRBV3-2; CDR3 length: 12; clone size: NA; CDR3 protein: CASSLGTYEQYF; CDR3 DNA: TGTGCCAGCAGCCTCGGGACCTACGAGCAGTACTTC
J gene: TRBJ2-3; D gene: TRBD2; V gene: TRBV5-1; CDR3 length: 15; clone size: NA; CDR3 protein: CASSPSAGGRDTQYF; CDR3 DNA: TGCGCCAGCAGCCCCTCGGCGGGAGGAAGGGATACGCAGTATTTT
J gene: TRBJ1-5; D gene: NA; V gene: TRBV7-8; CDR3 length: 16; clone size: NA; CDR3 protein: CASSTSRGGLLQPQHF; CDR3 DNA: TGTGCCAGCAGCACATCCCGGGGGGGGTTACTACAGCCCCAGCATTTT
J gene: TRBJ2-7; D gene: TRBD1; V gene: TRBV28; CDR3 length: 12; clone size: NA; CDR3 protein: CASSRDRGEQYF; CDR3 DNA: TGTGCCAGCAGCCGGGACAGGGGGGAGCAGTACTTC
J gene: TRBJ1-1; D gene: TRBD1; V gene: TRBV19; CDR3 length: 14; clone size: NA; CDR3 protein: CASSLGQGNTEAFF; CDR3 DNA: TGTGCCAGTAGCTTGGGACAGGGGAACACTGAAGCTTTCTTT
J gene: TRBJ2-3; D gene: TRBD2; V gene: TRBV6-2/TRBV6-3; CDR3 length: 19; clone size: once; CDR3 protein: CASSSGTSGRRYKADTQYF; CDR3 DNA: TGTGCCAGCAGTTCCGGGACTAGCGGGAGGAGGTATAAGGCAGATACGCAGTATTTT